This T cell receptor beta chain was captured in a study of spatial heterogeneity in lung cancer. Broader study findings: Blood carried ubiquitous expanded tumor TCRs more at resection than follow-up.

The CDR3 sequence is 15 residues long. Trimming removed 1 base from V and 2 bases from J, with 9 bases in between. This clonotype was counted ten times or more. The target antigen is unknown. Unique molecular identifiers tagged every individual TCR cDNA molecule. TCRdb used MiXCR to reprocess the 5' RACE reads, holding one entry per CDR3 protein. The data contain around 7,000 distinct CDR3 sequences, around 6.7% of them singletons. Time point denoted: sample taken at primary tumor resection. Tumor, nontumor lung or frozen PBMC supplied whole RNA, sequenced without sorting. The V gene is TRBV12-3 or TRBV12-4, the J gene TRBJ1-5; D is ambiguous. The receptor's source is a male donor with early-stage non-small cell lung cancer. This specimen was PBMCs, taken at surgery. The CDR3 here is CASSLVDGRNQPQHF. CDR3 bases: TGTGCCAGCAGTTTAGTCGACGGCCGCAATCAGCCCCAGCATTTT.